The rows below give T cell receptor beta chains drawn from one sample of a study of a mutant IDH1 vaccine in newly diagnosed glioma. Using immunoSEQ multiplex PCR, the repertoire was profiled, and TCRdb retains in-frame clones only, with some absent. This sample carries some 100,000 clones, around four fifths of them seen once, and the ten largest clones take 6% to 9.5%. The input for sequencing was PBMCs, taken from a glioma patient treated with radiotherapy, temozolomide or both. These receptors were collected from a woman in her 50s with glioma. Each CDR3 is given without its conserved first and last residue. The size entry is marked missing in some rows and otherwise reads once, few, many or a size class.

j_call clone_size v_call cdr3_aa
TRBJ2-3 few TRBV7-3 ASSSVAGALTDTQY
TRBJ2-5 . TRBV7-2 ASSPRGGAGETQY
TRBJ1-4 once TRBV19 ASTVLGGATNEKLF
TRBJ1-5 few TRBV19 ASRGQGPSNQPQH
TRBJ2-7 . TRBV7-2 ASSLGGGSYYEQY
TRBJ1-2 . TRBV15 ATSRGKEYDGYT
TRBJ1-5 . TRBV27 ASSLGDHQPQH
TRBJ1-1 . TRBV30 AWSSLNRGSTEAF
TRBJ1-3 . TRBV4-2 ASSQDLQGKAGNTIY
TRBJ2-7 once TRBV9 ASSVERGTAEQY
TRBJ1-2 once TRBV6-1 ASSEASGYT
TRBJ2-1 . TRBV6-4 ASSDHFGVGIEQF
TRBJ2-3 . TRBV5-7 ASRLLGLDTDTQY
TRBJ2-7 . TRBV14 ASSQEPHYEQY
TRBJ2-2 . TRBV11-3 ASSLTGTTGELF
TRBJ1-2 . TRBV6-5 ASSYHGRSNYGYT
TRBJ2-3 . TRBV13 ASSLQGGKNTQY
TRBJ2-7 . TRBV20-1 SASHAAEQY
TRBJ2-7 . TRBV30 AWSVHDYEQY
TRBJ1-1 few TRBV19 ASSMGPNTEAF
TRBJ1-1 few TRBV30 AWSVLAEAF
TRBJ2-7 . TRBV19 ASSISRTYEQY
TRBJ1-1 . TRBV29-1 SVSALATEAF
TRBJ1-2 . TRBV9 ASSVESGGAGYT
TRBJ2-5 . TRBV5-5 ASSLYSTWGETQY
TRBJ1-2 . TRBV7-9 ASSLTDVSNYGYT
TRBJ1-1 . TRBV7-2 ASSFSSTNTEAF
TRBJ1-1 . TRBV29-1 SVVWADPGYPQRAAF
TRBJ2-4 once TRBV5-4 ASSRRDSKNIQY
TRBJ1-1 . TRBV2 ASTWGSTEAF
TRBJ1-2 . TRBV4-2 ASSQEGGQGPGYT
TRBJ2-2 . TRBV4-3 ASSQDTASGGAGTGELF
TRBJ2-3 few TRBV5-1 ASRANRDTQY
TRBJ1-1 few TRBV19 ASSPLSAWNTEAF
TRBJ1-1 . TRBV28 ASSSPFGGYIQAF
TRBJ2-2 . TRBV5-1 ASSPKTSGTGELF
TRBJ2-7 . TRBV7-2 ASSLGRGETYEQY
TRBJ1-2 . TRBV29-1 SVELPNYGYT
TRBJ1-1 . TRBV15 ATSRRTENTEAF
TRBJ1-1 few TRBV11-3 ASSYRGEAF
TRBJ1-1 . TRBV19 ASSIAAARGAF
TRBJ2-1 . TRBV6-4 ASSAESWDRVF
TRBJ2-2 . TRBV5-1 ASSEQPIATGELF
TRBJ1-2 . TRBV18 ASSPSGGYGYT
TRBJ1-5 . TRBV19 ASSIGFDGGMPQH
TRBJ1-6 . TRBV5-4 ASSQTGDPYNSPLH
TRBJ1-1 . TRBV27 ASSLPGQGRTEAF